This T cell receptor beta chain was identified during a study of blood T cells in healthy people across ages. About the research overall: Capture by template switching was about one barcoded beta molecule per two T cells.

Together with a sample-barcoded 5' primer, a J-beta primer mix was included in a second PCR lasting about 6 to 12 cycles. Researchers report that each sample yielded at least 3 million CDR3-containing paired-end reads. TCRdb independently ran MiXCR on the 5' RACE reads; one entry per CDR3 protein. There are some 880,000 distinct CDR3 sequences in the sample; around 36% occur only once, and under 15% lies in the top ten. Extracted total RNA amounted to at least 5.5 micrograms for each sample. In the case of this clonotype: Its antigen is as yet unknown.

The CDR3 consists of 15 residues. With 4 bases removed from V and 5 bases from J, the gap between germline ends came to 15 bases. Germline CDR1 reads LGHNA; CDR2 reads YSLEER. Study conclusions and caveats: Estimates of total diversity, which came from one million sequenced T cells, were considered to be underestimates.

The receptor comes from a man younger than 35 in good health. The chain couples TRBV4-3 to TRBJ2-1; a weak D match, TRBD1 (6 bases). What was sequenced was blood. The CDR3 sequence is CASSRSDRNDNEQFF. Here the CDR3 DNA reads TGCGCCAGCAGCCGATCAGACAGGAATGACAATGAGCAGTTCTTC.